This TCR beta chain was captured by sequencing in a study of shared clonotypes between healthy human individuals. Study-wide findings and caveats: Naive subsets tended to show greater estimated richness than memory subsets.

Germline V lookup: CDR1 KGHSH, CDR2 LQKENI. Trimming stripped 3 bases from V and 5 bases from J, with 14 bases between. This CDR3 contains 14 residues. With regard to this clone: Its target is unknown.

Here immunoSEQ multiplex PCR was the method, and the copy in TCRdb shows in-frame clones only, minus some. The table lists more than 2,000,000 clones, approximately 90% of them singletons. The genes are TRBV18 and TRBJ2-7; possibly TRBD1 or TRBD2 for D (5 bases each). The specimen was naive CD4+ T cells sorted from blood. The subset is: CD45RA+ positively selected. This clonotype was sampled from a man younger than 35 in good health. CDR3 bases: TGTGCCAGCTCACCCCCCCGGGACGAGAACGAGCAGTACTTC. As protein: CASSPPRDENEQYF.